One sample yielded the 18 T cell receptor beta chains listed below, sequenced in a study of cytomegalovirus exposure and HLA in healthy donors. PCR employed 60 Vbeta and 13 Jbeta primers. Some clones are missing from TCRdb's copy, which holds only in-frame ones; the method was immunoSEQ multiplex PCR. The table has about 200,000 clones, roughly 73% seen once. Sequenced material: PBMCs. The receptors here all came from a woman in her thirties in good health and CMV-seropositive.

CDR3 coding DNA: TGTGCCAGCATGCAGGTGCGGGCCAACGTCCTGACTTTC. This translates into CASMQVRANVLTF. V gene TRBV2 combines with J gene TRBJ2-6; D gene unclear. Germline-derived CDR1 and CDR2 are SNHLY and FYNNEI. CDR3 length equals 13 residues. V gave up 7 bases and J gave up 5 bases, with 9 bases separating them.

V usage is TRBV18 and J usage is TRBJ2-6; D remains ambiguous. Germline CDR1 is KGHSH and CDR2 is LQKENI. The CDR3 is made up of 16 amino acids. The V gene lost 7 bases and the J gene lost 2 bases, with 15 bases spanning the gap. DNA of the CDR3: TGTGCCAGCTGCCCAGTCAGTGTCACTGGGGCCAACGTCCTGACTTTC. It specifies CASCPVSVTGANVLTF.

Worth noting for this clone: Its ends do not fully match the called genes, so a read error is possible. The V gene is TRBV7-7, the J gene TRBJ2-2; D is ambiguous. The CDR3 spans 14 residues. Germline CDR1 reads SSHAT; CDR2 reads FNYEAQ (reference sequence). CDR3 amino acids: CASSADPNTGELFF. CDR3 nucleotide sequence: TGTGCTAGCAGCGCAGATCCAAACACCGGGGAGCTGTTTTTT.

The gene calls are TRBV7-9 and TRBJ2-7, with 8 positions matching TRBD2. Germline V gene sequence: CDR1 SEHNR, CDR2 FQNEAQ (reference sequence). The CDR3 sequence is 14 residues long. V was clipped by 8 bases and J by 2 bases; unmatched bases: 8. The CDR3 loop reads CASLYSGSPYEQYF. The CDR3 nucleotides are TGTGCCAGCCTATACAGCGGGAGCCCCTACGAGCAGTACTTC.

The rearrangement joins TRBV2 to TRBJ2-1; 7 positions agree with TRBD1. V lost 3 bases and J lost 4; bases outside the gene matches: 6. Germline V gene data show CDR1 as SNHLY and CDR2 as FYNNEI. This CDR3 spans 15 amino acids. CDR3 sequence reads: CASSDYGTAYNEQFF. The CDR3 coding sequence is TGTGCCAGCAGTGATTACGGGACAGCATACAATGAGCAGTTCTTC.

This chain links TRBV5-4 with TRBJ2-1, with D perhaps matching TRBD1 (5 bases). Germline loops: CDR1 SGHNT, CDR2 YYREEE (reference sequence). Trimming pared 4 bases from V and 2 bases from J, leaving 16 bases between. The CDR3 totals 16 residues. The CDR3 coding sequence is TGTGCCAGCAGCCCTCACTTGGACAAGACCTACAATGAGCAGTTCTTC. The encoded protein is CASSPHLDKTYNEQFF.

This clone showed up just a few times. The CDR3 is CASSLREGSEAFF. The DNA of the CDR3 is TGTGCCAGCAGCCTAAGGGAGGGATCTGAAGCTTTCTTT. The chain is built from TRBV7-7 and TRBJ1-1, with unresolved D. The CDR3 is made up of 13 amino acids. CDR1 SSHAT and CDR2 FNYEAQ come from the germline V gene (reference sequence). Trimming cost V 5 bases and J 6 bases, with 13 bases left between them.

The chain's CDR3 is CAWSVGGTLANQPQHF. The CDR3, as DNA: TGTGCCTGGAGTGTGGGGGGGACGCTAGCAAATCAGCCCCAGCATTTT. This chain links TRBV30 with TRBJ1-5; D is perhaps TRBD1 (5 bases). This CDR3 contains 16 residues. The V gene lost 0 bases and the J gene lost 4 bases, with 16 bases spanning the gap. Germline V gives CDR1 GTSNPN, CDR2 SVGIG (reference sequence).

A few counts support this clone. The chain uses TRBV14 and TRBJ2-7; TRBD1 matches 9 bases. The CDR3 runs to 16 residues. In germline, CDR1 is SGHDN, CDR2 FVKESK. Losses at the gene ends were 0 bases for V and 5 bases for J; bases not matched to a gene: 8. Written as DNA, the CDR3 is TGTGCCAGCAGCCAAGATCGCGGGACAGGGTTCGACGAGCAGTACTTC. Amino acids: CASSQDRGTGFDEQYF.

This rearrangement joins TRBV5-7 to TRBJ1-5, with TRBD1 as a possible D gene (5 bases). TRBV5-7 is an open reading frame, and its role is uncertain. The length of the CDR3 is 17 residues. The ends were cut back, 0 bases at V and 3 bases at J, with 16 bases in the middle. DNA of the CDR3: TGTGCCAGCAGCTTGGGCGGGGCTGATGATTACAATCAGCCCCAGCATTTT. Its translation: CASSLGGADDYNQPQHF.

This rearrangement joins TRBV28 to TRBJ1-5; TRBD1 matches at 7 bases. The junction had 8 bases not matched to a gene; V was cut back by 11 bases and J by 7 bases. Per germline, CDR1 MDHEN and CDR2 SYDVKM. The CDR3 totals 12 residues. CDR3 sequence (DNA): TGTGCCCACGGACAGGTTGGACAGCCCCAGCATTTT. It encodes CAHGQVGQPQHF.

The chain uses TRBV27 and TRBJ2-5, with 12 bases matching TRBD2. The J call may be in error: the DNA end matches TRBJ2-7 better. CDR1 MNHEY and CDR2 SMNVEV come from the germline V gene (reference sequence). The length of the CDR3 is 15 residues. The CDR3 loop is CASSSLAGGTYEQYF. The CDR3 region has the DNA TGTGCCAGCAGTTCACTAGCGGGAGGCACCTACGAGCAGTACTTC.

This chain joins TRBV30 and TRBJ2-3; D is possibly TRBD1 (6 bases). This CDR3 comprises 12 residues. Germline loops: CDR1 GTSNPN, CDR2 SVGIG (reference sequence). V dropped 0 bases and J dropped 7 bases, with 8 bases sitting between them. The CDR3: CAWSVGANTQYF. The DNA for the CDR3 is TGTGCCTGGAGTGTGGGGGCGAATACGCAGTATTTT.

The CDR3 loop is CASSPVPREPEQFF. DNA for the CDR3: TGTGCCAGCTCACCAGTTCCCCGGGAACCTGAGCAGTTCTTC. This rearrangement joins TRBV18 to TRBJ2-1; weak D call: TRBD2 (5 bases). This CDR3 comprises 14 residues. V was pared by 2 bases and J by 9 bases, with 14 bases between. In germline, CDR1 is KGHSH, CDR2 LQKENI. The full variable domain, with the rest looked up from reference TRBV18 and TRBJ2-1, is NAGVMQNPRHLVRRRGQEARLRCSPMKGHSHVYWYRQLPEEGLKFMVYLQKENIIDESGMPKERFSAEFPKEGPSILRIQQVVRGDSAAYFCASSPVPREPEQFFGPGTRLTVL.

This clone appeared a single time. The chain uses TRBV7-8 and TRBJ1-6, with TRBD1 identical over 8 bases. Germline trimming cut 1 base from V and 14 bases from J; bases unmatched to any gene: 7. CDR1 and CDR2 (germline): SGHVS, FQNEAQ. The CDR3 consists of 14 residues. The CDR3 bases are TGTGCCAGCAGCTTAGTCCAGGGGGCGGGTTCCCTCCACTTT. Translated, it gives CASSLVQGAGSLHF.

V gene TRBV5-4 combines with J gene TRBJ1-2, with 10 bases aligning to TRBD1. With V trimmed by 4 bases and J by 7 bases, 4 bases remained unmatched. This CDR3 contains 13 residues. Germline loops: CDR1 SGHNT, CDR2 YYREEE (reference sequence). Written as DNA, the CDR3 is TGTGCCAGCAGCCCAGGGACAGGGGTTGGCTACACCTTC. Translated, it gives CASSPGTGVGYTF.

The chain couples TRBV5-6 to TRBJ1-2; weak D call: TRBD1 (6 bases). The CDR3 runs 15 residues. Per the germline V gene, CDR1 is SGHDT and CDR2 is YYEEEE. V was cut by 4 bases and J by 2 bases, with 15 bases left in between. In DNA, the CDR3 is TGTGCCAGCAGCCGAATACGGGGGGCGAACTATGGCTACACCTTC. It is translated as CASSRIRGANYGYTF.

V and J are TRBV9 and TRBJ1-6, with 7 bases identical to TRBD1. Germline CDR1 reads SGDLS; CDR2 reads YYNGEE. The CDR3 contains 15 residues. J was trimmed by 8 bases and V by 1 base; bases with no gene match: 6. CDR3 protein: CASSVSGTADSPLHF. CDR3 sequence (DNA): TGTGCCAGCAGCGTATCCGGGACAGCGGATTCACCCCTCCACTTT.